One and the same sample provided the 15 T cell receptor beta chains below, sequenced in a study of early stage breast cancer tumors. Data came from immunoSEQ multiplex PCR; TCRdb stores just in-frame clones and leaves some out. The profile shows more than 13,000 clones, over 60% of them singletons. Input material: normal breast tissue next to the tumor. These receptor sequences come from a person aged 45 to 60 with breast cancer.

The chain is built from TRBV7-9 and TRBJ2-5, with TRBD2 matching over 8 bases. CDR1 is SEHNR and CDR2 is FQNEAQ in the germline V gene (reference sequence). V was clipped by 6 bases and J by 5 bases; unmatched bases: 8. CDR3 length: 14 residues. CDR3 DNA: TGTGCCAGCAGTCGGGGGGGCCGAGGGGAGACCCAGTACTTC. Translating gives CASSRGGRGETQYF.

This chain uses TRBV5-4 with TRBJ2-7; 13 bases fit TRBD2. The CDR3 loop spans 16 amino acids. J was trimmed by 2 bases and V by 4 bases; bases with no gene match: 6. Germline V gene lookup returns CDR1 SGHNT and CDR2 YYREEE (reference sequence). The CDR3 loop reads CASSPPGTSGTYEQYF. The CDR3 DNA sequence: TGTGCCAGCAGCCCGCCGGGGACTAGCGGGACCTACGAGCAGTACTTC.

The chain carries TRBV9 and TRBJ2-3; 10 bases agree with TRBD1. V shed 4 bases, J shed 1 base, and the junction held 6 bases outside the gene matches. The CDR3 totals 16 residues. CDR1 SGDLS and CDR2 YYNGEE come from the germline V gene. CDR3 nucleotides: TGTGCCAGCAGCCCTCGACAGGGGGCGGGCACAGATACGCAGTATTTT. Encoded protein: CASSPRQGAGTDTQYF.

This chain connects TRBV6-6 to TRBJ1-4; D unresolved. V lost 0 bases and J lost 8, with 10 bases in between. CDR3 length: 14 residues. Per the germline V gene, CDR1 is MNHNY and CDR2 is SVGAGI (reference sequence). Here the CDR3 reads CASSYSAVGEKLFF. The CDR3, as DNA: TGTGCCAGCAGTTACTCGGCCGTGGGCGAAAAACTGTTTTTT.

The chain joins TRBV4-3 to TRBJ2-2; D might be TRBD1 (6 bases). Germline V gene sequence: CDR1 LGHNA, CDR2 YSLEER. V was pared by 0 bases and J by 8 bases, with 7 bases between. The CDR3 is 13 residues long. The DNA of the CDR3 is TGCGCCAGCAGCCAAGAGCAGGGGGGGGAGCTGTTTTTT. The encoded protein is CASSQEQGGELFF.

This chain links TRBV6-5 with TRBJ1-3; perhaps TRBD1 as D (5 bases). This CDR3 has 12 amino acids. The germline V and J ends were trimmed by 8 bases and 0 bases, with 5 bases remaining between them. Germline CDR1 and CDR2: MNHEY and SVGAGI. The CDR3 is CASGASGNTIYF. CDR3 nucleotide sequence: TGTGCCAGCGGGGCCTCTGGAAACACCATATATTTT.

The chain employs TRBV7-2 and TRBJ2-5; D call uncertain. V was shortened by 2 bases and J by 5 bases, with 9 bases between the two germline ends. The CDR3 spans 13 residues. CDR1 is SGHTA, CDR2 FQGNSA, per germline. The CDR3 DNA is TGTGCCAGCAGCTTACGTTTGCGGGAGACCCAGTACTTC. This translates into CASSLRLRETQYF.

This clone was recorded once. The V gene is TRBV7-2, the J gene TRBJ2-1; D uncertain. V was shortened by 1 base and J by 12 bases, with 16 bases between the two germline ends. The CDR3 spans 14 residues. The germline V gene encodes CDR1 SGHTA and CDR2 FQGNSA. The CDR3: CASSLEGSYRRQFF. In DNA form, the CDR3 reads TGTGCCAGCAGCTTAGAGGGCTCCTATCGAAGGCAGTTCTTC.

CDR3 sequence (DNA): TGTGCCAGCAGCCCCTGGGGGGCCGGGACCTACGAGCAGTACTTC. This gives the protein CASSPWGAGTYEQYF. The V and J genes are TRBV7-2 and TRBJ2-5; D tentatively reads TRBD1 or TRBD2 (6 bases each). The last part of the DNA fits TRBJ2-7 better; the J call may be wrong. This CDR3 is built from 15 residues. Germline CDR1 SGHTA, CDR2 FQGNSA.

The chain couples TRBV5-8 to TRBJ2-3; D gene ambiguous. Trimming took 0 bases from V and 9 from J, leaving 5 bases between them. The CDR3 spans 11 residues. The germline gives CDR1 SGHTS, CDR2 YDEGEE. CDR3 in DNA: TGTGCCAGCAGCTTGGGGGGAACGCAGTATTTT. It specifies CASSLGGTQYF.

This clone was picked up one time. The chain has TRBV28 and TRBJ2-2; D not resolved. Germline assignment: CDR1 MDHEN and CDR2 SYDVKM. Trimming took off 2 bases at V and 5 bases at J, with 6 bases between the two ends. This CDR3 has 13 amino acids. CDR3: CASSLTGTGELFF. CDR3 DNA: TGTGCCAGCAGTTTAACGGGTACCGGGGAGCTGTTTTTT.

This chain uses TRBV19 with TRBJ2-7, with TRBD1 identical over 10 bases. The CDR3 extends over 13 amino acids. Germline CDR1 reads LNHDA; CDR2 reads SQIVND (reference sequence). Germline trimming cut 5 bases from V and 7 bases from J; bases unmatched to any gene: 5. In nucleotides, the CDR3 is TGTGCCAGTAGTTCGACAGGGGGCGGGGAGCAGTACTTC. Protein product: CASSSTGGGEQYF.

The gene calls are TRBV6-5 and TRBJ1-1; possible D gene TRBD1, 5 bases. CDR3 length: 14 amino acids. V was shortened by 6 bases and J by 8 bases, with 19 bases between the two germline ends. Germline lookup yields CDR1 MNHEY and CDR2 SVGAGI. For the CDR3, the DNA is TGTGCCAGCAGGTCGAGGAGGGACGGACGGGAAGCTTTCTTT. This gives the protein CASRSRRDGREAFF.

The chain combines TRBV30 with TRBJ2-1; D possibly corresponds to TRBD1 (6 bases). Germline V gene lookup returns CDR1 GTSNPN and CDR2 SVGIG (reference sequence). The germline V and J ends were trimmed by 2 bases and 2 bases, with 13 bases remaining between them. The CDR3 spans 15 residues. In DNA, the CDR3 is TGTGCCTGGAGTTCGACAGGACGACCCTACAATGAGCAGTTCTTC. This sequence encodes CAWSSTGRPYNEQFF.

This clone was counted a few times. The V gene is TRBV2, the J gene TRBJ1-6, with D unresolved. Per the germline V gene, CDR1 is SNHLY and CDR2 is FYNNEI. The CDR3 is made up of 12 amino acids. Trimming took off 6 bases at V and 11 bases at J, with 11 bases between the two ends. Here the CDR3 DNA reads TGTGCCAGCAGGGGCTTCACCCCACCCCTCCACTTT. The encoded protein is CASRGFTPPLHF.